What follows are 23 T cell receptor beta chains derived from one specimen sequenced in a study of neurological immune-mediated disorders. TCRdb called the 5' RACE reads again in MiXCR, with one record for every CDR3 protein. The data show about 65,000 distinct CDR3 sequences, under 5% seen once. The specimen was PBMCs. The receptors were sampled from a man aged 50 to 60 with multiple sclerosis.

This clonotype showed up many times. The chain has TRBV5-1 and TRBJ1-2; the match to TRBD1 covers 8 bases. V lost 0 bases, J lost 6 bases, and 4 bases stayed unmatched. The CDR3 has 14 amino acids. Germline assignment: CDR1 SGHRS and CDR2 YFSETQ. CDR3 sequence (DNA): TGCGCCAGCAGCTTGGCCGGACAGGGTAATGGCTACACCTTC. Its translation: CASSLAGQGNGYTF.

The rearrangement links TRBV4-2 to TRBJ2-7, with TRBD1 matching 10 bases. The CDR3 has 16 amino acids. The V segment lost 2 bases and the J segment 7 bases; nucleotides outside the gene matches: 11. Germline V gene lookup returns CDR1 LGHNA and CDR2 YNFKEQ. CDR3 amino acids: CASSQPTGTGELEQYF. CDR3 DNA sequence: TGTGCCAGCAGCCAACCCACCGGGACAGGGGAATTAGAGCAGTACTTC.

This clonotype was seen at least ten times. This chain links TRBV20-1 with TRBJ1-2; tentatively, D is TRBD1 (6 bases). The CDR3 consists of 19 residues. From germline, CDR1 is DFQATT and CDR2 SNEGSKA (reference sequence). Between the trimmed V and J ends, which lost 3 bases and 0 bases, there was a span of 26 bases. CDR3 sequence (DNA): TGCAGTGCTAGTCCCAACCCAACGGGACATGCAGGTCCTAACTATGGCTACACCTTC. Protein: CSASPNPTGHAGPNYGYTF.

This clonotype was counted at least ten times. This chain uses TRBV12-3 or TRBV12-4 with TRBJ1-2; D unresolved. V shed 3 bases and J shed 0 bases, with 8 bases lying between them. The CDR3 is made up of 14 amino acids. CDR3 residues: CASSFGSANYGYTF. CDR3 bases: TGTGCCAGCAGTTTTGGCAGCGCTAACTATGGCTACACCTTC.

This clonotype was seen repeatedly, ten times or more. The V gene is TRBV20-1, the J gene TRBJ2-7, with D perhaps matching TRBD1 (5 bases). This CDR3 region has 12 residues. V lost 3 bases to trimming and J lost 4 bases, with 10 bases between them. CDR1 and CDR2 (germline): DFQATT, SNEGSKA (reference sequence). CDR3 amino acids: CSASRQLYEQYF. CDR3 nucleotides: TGCAGTGCTAGTCGACAGCTTTACGAGCAGTACTTC.

This clonotype has ten or more counts. This chain's CDR3 is CASSVTPGGGYGYTF. The CDR3 nucleotides read TGTGCCAGCAGCGTAACCCCGGGTGGAGGCTATGGCTACACCTTC. The chain links TRBV5-6 to TRBJ1-2; D remains unclear. The CDR3 is made up of 15 amino acids. CDR1 is SGHDT, CDR2 YYEEEE, per germline. The V end lost 4 bases, the J end lost 4 bases, and 17 bases lay between the germline ends.

The chain uses TRBV4-3 and TRBJ2-7, with D perhaps matching TRBD2 (5 bases). CDR1 and CDR2 (germline): LGHNA, YSLEER. V was cut by 1 base and J by 1 base, with 11 bases left in between. This CDR3 has 15 amino acids. CDR3 DNA: TGCGCCAGCAGCCAAGGACTACCAACATCCTACGAGCAGTACTTC. Translation: CASSQGLPTSYEQYF.

There are many counts of this clonotype. The V call is TRBV12-3 or TRBV12-4, the J call TRBJ2-3; a possible D gene is TRBD2 (5 bases). V was trimmed by 0 bases and J by 3 bases, leaving 16 bases between them. The CDR3 consists of 17 residues. CDR3 bases: TGTGCCAGCAGTTTAGCCCCCCTAGCCCTAGGGACAGATACGCAGTATTTT. Translated, it gives CASSLAPLALGTDTQYF.

A note on this clonotype: A much larger clone differs from this one at a single base, so this may be a read error. The chain has TRBV20-1 and TRBJ1-2; D is undetermined. Germline V lookup: CDR1 DFQATT, CDR2 SNEGSKA (reference sequence). V was pared by 3 bases and J by 4 bases, with 9 bases between. The CDR3 has 12 amino acids. The DNA for the CDR3 is TGCAGTGCTAGCCCAAAGGGCTATGGCTACACCTTC. Protein: CSASPKGYGYTF.

This clonotype has at least ten counts. The chain is built from TRBV5-6 and TRBJ1-1; D gene unclear. With 0 bases removed from V and 1 base from J, the gap between germline ends came to 4 bases. The CDR3 extends over 13 amino acids. The germline V gene has CDR1 SGHDT and CDR2 YYEEEE. The CDR3 loop reads CASSLVANTEAFF. The CDR3 coding sequence is TGTGCCAGCAGCTTGGTCGCGAACACTGAAGCTTTCTTT.

This clonotype was seen repeatedly, ten times or more. The genes are TRBV5-5 and TRBJ1-5, with TRBD1 matching 9 bases. CDR1 is SGHKS and CDR2 is YYEKEE in the germline V gene (reference sequence). Losses at the gene ends were 4 bases for V and 1 base for J; bases not matched to a gene: 6. This CDR3 has 16 amino acids. The CDR3 DNA reads TGTGCCAGCAGCCCCGGGACAGGGTGGAGCAATCAGCCCCAGCATTTT. Translating it yields CASSPGTGWSNQPQHF.

This clonotype was recorded at least ten times. The V call is TRBV12-3 or TRBV12-4, the J call TRBJ2-3; either TRBD1 or TRBD2 may fit D (6 bases each). V was trimmed by 7 bases and J by 1 base, leaving 18 bases between them. The CDR3 totals 16 residues. CDR3: CASKPYNGGRTDTQYF. DNA for the CDR3: TGTGCCAGCAAACCCTATAACGGGGGCCGCACAGATACGCAGTATTTT.

The rearrangement joins TRBV6-1 to TRBJ1-5; 8 bases are a match to TRBD1. V dropped 6 bases and J dropped 1; count of bases not matched to a gene: 2. The CDR3 has 14 amino acids. CDR1 and CDR2 (germline): MNHNS, SASEGT. This CDR3 is CASRRQGSNQPQHF. For the CDR3, the DNA is TGTGCCAGCAGGCGACAGGGGAGCAATCAGCCCCAGCATTTT.

There are many counts of this clonotype. This sequence joins TRBV27 and TRBJ2-3; TRBD1 is a possible D gene (5 bases). V was trimmed by 5 bases and J by 2 bases, leaving 14 bases between them. CDR1 is MNHEY and CDR2 is SMNVEV in the germline V gene (reference sequence). The CDR3 consists of 15 residues. The CDR3 reads CASSHNRQTTDTQYF. The CDR3 nucleotides read TGTGCCAGCAGTCACAACAGGCAAACCACAGATACGCAGTATTTT.

This clonotype was picked up many times. The gene calls are TRBV5-1 and TRBJ2-1; no reliable D call. The germline V gene has CDR1 SGHRS and CDR2 YFSETQ. This CDR3 contains 13 residues. V shed 4 bases and J shed 4 bases, with 9 bases lying between them. DNA of the CDR3: TGCGCCAGCAGCCCACCCCCTTACAATGAGCAGTTCTTC. Its translation is CASSPPPYNEQFF.

This clonotype occurred many times. The rearrangement links TRBV7-9 to TRBJ1-2; the D gene is possibly TRBD1 (5 bases). CDR3 size: 14 residues. Trimming removed 1 base at V and 1 base at J, with 7 bases between. The germline V gene encodes CDR1 SEHNR and CDR2 FQNEAQ (reference sequence). The CDR3 reads CASSLVGVNYGYTF. The DNA of the CDR3 is TGTGCCAGCAGCTTAGTGGGGGTTAACTATGGCTACACCTTC.

The sample holds many counts of this clonotype. This sequence joins TRBV12-3 or TRBV12-4 and TRBJ2-2; D is unresolved. The CDR3 runs to 13 residues. The germline V and J ends were trimmed by 7 bases and 0 bases, with 6 bases remaining between them. CDR3 sequence: CASTLTNTGELFF. The CDR3 DNA follows: TGTGCCAGCACCTTAACGAACACCGGGGAGCTGTTTTTT.

This clonotype was recorded at least ten times. The chain combines TRBV5-1 with TRBJ2-7; a weak D match, TRBD1 (6 bases). The CDR3 length is 17 residues. Trimming stripped 0 bases from V and 3 bases from J, with 19 bases between. Per the germline V gene, CDR1 is SGHRS and CDR2 is YFSETQ. The CDR3 sequence is CASSLGTSASDSYEQYF. CDR3 DNA sequence: TGCGCCAGCAGCTTGGGGACCTCAGCGTCGGACAGCTACGAGCAGTACTTC. The full variable domain, rest sourced from reference TRBV5-1 and TRBJ2-7, is KAGVTQTPRYLIKTRGQQVTLSCSPISGHRSVSWYQQTPGQGLQFLFEYFSETQRNKGNFPGRFSGRQFSNSRSEMNVSTLELGDSALYLCASSLGTSASDSYEQYFGPGTRLTVT.

The table lists this clonotype with many counts. V is TRBV5-1 and J is TRBJ1-6; D is unclear. The germline V gene has CDR1 SGHRS and CDR2 YFSETQ. Trimming shortened V by 2 bases and J by 6 bases, and 6 bases separated the two germline ends. This CDR3 comprises 13 residues. The CDR3 here is CASSFEGNSPLHF. The CDR3 coding sequence is TGCGCCAGCAGCTTCGAGGGTAATTCACCCCTCCACTTT.

At least ten counts were recorded for this clonotype. CDR3 bases: TGTGCCAGCAGTTCCTCGGACAGAAGCAATCAGCCCCAGCATTTT. It translates to CASSSSDRSNQPQHF. The J gene is TRBJ1-5, the V gene TRBV6-5; possible D gene TRBD1, 6 bases. Per germline, CDR1 MNHEY and CDR2 SVGAGI. V gave up 4 bases and J gave up 1 base, with 11 bases separating them. This CDR3 region has 15 residues.

The chain employs TRBV7-2 and TRBJ1-1, with a weak D call TRBD1 (5 bases). V was clipped by 1 base and J by 4 bases, with 7 bases between them. The CDR3 length is 13 residues. Germline CDR1 is SGHTA and CDR2 is FQGNSA. The CDR3 nucleotides are TGTGCCAGCAGCTTAGGACAGTTCACTGAAGCTTTCTTT. Translating gives CASSLGQFTEAFF.

In its sample, this clonotype was seen many times. J is TRBJ2-1 and V is TRBV7-2; D is perhaps TRBD2 (6 bases). CDR1 SGHTA and CDR2 FQGNSA come from the germline V gene. The V end lost 5 bases, the J end lost 0 bases, and 26 bases lay between the germline ends. CDR3 length equals 20 residues. This chain's CDR3 is CASSIPRLMTRGTSYNEQFF. CDR3 in DNA: TGTGCCAGCAGCATCCCTCGTCTCATGACTAGGGGAACCTCCTACAATGAGCAGTTCTTC. Supplemented by reference TRBV7-2 and TRBJ2-1, the full variable domain reads GAGVSQSPSNKVTEKGKDVELRCDPISGHTALYWYRQSLGQGLEFLIYFQGNSAPDKSGLPSDRFSAERTGGSVSTLTIQRTQQEDSAVYLCASSIPRLMTRGTSYNEQFFGPGTRLTVL.

This clonotype was counted ten times or more. This chain joins TRBV6-5 and TRBJ2-3; 8 nucleotides align to TRBD2. The CDR3 runs 14 residues. Germline V gene sequence: CDR1 MNHEY, CDR2 SVGAGI. V trimming: 7 bases; J trimming: 2 bases; junction bases outside the gene matches: 5. DNA for the CDR3: TGTGCCAGCACTTCCGGGGGGGCCACAGATACGCAGTATTTT. This encodes CASTSGGATDTQYF.